This TCR beta chain was documented in a study of blood T cell repertoires in COVID-19. Study at large: Spain, Italy and the United States supplied samples that represented acute and convalescent COVID-19.

Per germline, CDR1 WSHSY and CDR2 SAAADI. The CDR3 has 15 amino acids. Deletions cut 2 bases from V and 5 bases from J, with 15 bases between. Study processing details: From reference gene primer amplification, estimates of nucleated cell counts were derived. Only in-frame clones appear in the TCRdb table, and some are missing; sequencing was by immunoSEQ multiplex PCR. The V and J calls and clone size come from that table; D and trimming were worked out from the DNA. The sample includes under 200,000 clones, approximately 80% of them seen just once. This clone has just one count. Cohorts were determined from participant-reported clinical history. Cohort 3 donors counted as recovered after two negative PCRs, clearance, or resolved symptoms.

The chain joins TRBV10-2 to TRBJ2-5; a possible D gene is TRBD2 (5 bases). Sample: PBMCs or T cells enriched from blood (not recorded which). The TCR originated in a woman aged 55-69 years who had recovered from COVID-19. The DNA of the CDR3 is TGCGCCAGCAGTGAGCCCCATCCCCCGGGGGAGACCCAGTACTTC. Amino acids: CASSEPHPPGETQYF.